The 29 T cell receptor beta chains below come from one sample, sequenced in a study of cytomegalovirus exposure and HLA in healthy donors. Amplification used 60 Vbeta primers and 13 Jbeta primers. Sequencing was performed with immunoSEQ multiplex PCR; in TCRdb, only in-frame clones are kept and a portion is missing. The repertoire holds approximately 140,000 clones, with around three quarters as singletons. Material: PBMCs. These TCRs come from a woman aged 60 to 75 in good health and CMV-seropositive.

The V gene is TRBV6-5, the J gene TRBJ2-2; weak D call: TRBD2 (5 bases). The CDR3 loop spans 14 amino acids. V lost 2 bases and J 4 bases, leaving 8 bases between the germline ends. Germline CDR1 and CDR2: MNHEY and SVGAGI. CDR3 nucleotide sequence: TGTGCCAGCAGTTACGGAGGTAGCACCGGGGAGCTGTTTTTT. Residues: CASSYGGSTGELFF.

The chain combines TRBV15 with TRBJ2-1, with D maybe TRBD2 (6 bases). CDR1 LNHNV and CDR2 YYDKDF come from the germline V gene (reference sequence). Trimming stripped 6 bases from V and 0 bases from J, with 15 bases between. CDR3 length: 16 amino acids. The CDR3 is CATRGGETSSYNEQFF. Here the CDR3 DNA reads TGTGCCACCAGAGGCGGGGAGACGAGCTCCTACAATGAGCAGTTCTTC.

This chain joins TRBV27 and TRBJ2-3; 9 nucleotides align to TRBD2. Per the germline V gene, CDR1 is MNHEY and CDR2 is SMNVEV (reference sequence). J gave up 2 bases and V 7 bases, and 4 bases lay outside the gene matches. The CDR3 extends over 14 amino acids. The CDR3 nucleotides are TGTGCCAGCACCGTAGCGGGGGCCACAGATACGCAGTATTTT. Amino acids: CASTVAGATDTQYF.

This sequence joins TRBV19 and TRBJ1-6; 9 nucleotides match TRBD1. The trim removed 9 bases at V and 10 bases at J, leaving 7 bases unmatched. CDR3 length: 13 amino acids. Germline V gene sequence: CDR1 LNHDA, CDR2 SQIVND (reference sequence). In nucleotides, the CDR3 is TGTGCCAGCCGGGACAGGGTAAGCTCACCCCTCCACTTT. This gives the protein CASRDRVSSPLHF.

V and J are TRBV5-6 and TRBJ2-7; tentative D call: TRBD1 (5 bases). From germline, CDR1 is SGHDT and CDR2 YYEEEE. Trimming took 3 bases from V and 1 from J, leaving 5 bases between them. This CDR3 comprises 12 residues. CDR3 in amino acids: CASSYRSYEQYF. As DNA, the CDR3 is TGTGCCAGCAGCTACAGGTCCTACGAGCAGTACTTC.

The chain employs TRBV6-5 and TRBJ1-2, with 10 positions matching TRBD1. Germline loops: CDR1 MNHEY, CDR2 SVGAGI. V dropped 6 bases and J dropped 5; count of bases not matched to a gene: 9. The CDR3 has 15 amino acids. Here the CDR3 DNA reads TGTGCCAGCAGGCCGGGACAGGGGTATACATATGGCTACACCTTC. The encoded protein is CASRPGQGYTYGYTF.

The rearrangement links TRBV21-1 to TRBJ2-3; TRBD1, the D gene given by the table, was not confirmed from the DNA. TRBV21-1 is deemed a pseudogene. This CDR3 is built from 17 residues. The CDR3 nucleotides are TGTGCCAGCAGCAAAACCCAGACATTCTCTAGCACAGATACGCAGTATTTT. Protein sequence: CASSKTQTFSSTDTQYF.

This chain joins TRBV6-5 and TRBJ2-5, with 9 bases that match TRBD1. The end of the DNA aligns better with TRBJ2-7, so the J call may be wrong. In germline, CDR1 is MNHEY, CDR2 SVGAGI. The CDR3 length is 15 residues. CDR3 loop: CASSYSGQGPYEQYF. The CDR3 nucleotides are TGTGCCAGCAGTTACTCGGGACAGGGTCCCTACGAGCAGTACTTC.

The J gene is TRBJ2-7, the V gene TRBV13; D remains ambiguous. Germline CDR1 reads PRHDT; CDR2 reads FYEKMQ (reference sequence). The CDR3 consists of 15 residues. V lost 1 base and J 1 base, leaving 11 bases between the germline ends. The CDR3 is CASSLAGLLSYEQYF. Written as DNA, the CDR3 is TGTGCCAGCAGCTTAGCTGGCCTACTATCCTACGAGCAGTACTTC.

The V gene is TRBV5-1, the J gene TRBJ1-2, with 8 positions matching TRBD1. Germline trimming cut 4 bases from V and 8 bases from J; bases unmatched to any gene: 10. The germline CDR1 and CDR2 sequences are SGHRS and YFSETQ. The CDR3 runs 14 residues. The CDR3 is CASSPGTGEDGYTF. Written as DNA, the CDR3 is TGCGCCAGCAGCCCCGGGACAGGCGAGGACGGCTACACCTTC.

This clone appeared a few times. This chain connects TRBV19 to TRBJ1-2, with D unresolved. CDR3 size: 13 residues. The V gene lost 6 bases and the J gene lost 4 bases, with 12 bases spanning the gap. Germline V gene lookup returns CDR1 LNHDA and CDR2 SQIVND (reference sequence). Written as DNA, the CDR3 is TGTGCCAGTAGGGTCGGGGTGGGCTATGGCTACACCTTC. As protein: CASRVGVGYGYTF.

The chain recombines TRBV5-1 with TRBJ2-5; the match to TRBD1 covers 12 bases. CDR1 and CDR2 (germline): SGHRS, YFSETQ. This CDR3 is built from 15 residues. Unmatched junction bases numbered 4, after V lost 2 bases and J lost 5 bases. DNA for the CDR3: TGCGCCAGCAGCTTAGGGACAGGGGGCGGTGAGACCCAGTACTTC. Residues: CASSLGTGGGETQYF.

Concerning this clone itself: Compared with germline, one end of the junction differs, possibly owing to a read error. This chain's CDR3 is CSSSTGTGGRFYGYTF. The CDR3 nucleotides read TGTTCCAGCAGTACCGGGACAGGGGGCAGATTCTATGGCTACACCTTC. The chain couples TRBV7-9 to TRBJ1-2; 12 bases are a match to TRBD1. CDR1 is SEHNR, CDR2 FQNEAQ, per germline (reference sequence). The CDR3 consists of 16 residues.

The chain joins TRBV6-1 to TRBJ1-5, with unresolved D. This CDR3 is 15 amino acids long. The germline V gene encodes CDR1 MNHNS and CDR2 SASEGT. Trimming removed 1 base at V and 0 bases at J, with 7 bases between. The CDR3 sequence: CASSEGEYSNQPQHF. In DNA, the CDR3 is TGTGCCAGCAGTGAAGGCGAGTATAGCAATCAGCCCCAGCATTTT.

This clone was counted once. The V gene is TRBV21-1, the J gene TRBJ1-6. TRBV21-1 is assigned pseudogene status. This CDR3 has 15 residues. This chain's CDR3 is CASPGEGSYNSPLHF. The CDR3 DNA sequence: TGTGCCAGCCCAGGAGAGGGCTCCTATAATTCACCCCTCCACTTT.

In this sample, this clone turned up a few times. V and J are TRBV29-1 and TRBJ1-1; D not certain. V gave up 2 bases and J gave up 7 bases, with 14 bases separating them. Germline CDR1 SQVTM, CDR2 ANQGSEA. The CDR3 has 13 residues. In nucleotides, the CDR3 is TGCAGCGTTGAAAGTCCAGGCCGATATGAAGCTTTCTTT. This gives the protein CSVESPGRYEAFF.

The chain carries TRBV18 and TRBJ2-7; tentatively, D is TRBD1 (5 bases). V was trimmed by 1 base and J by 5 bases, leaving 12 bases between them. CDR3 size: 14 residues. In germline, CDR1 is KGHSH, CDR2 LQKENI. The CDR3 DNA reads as TGTGCCAGCTCACCACAAGGGGCGCAGAACGAGCAGTACTTC. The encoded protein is CASSPQGAQNEQYF.

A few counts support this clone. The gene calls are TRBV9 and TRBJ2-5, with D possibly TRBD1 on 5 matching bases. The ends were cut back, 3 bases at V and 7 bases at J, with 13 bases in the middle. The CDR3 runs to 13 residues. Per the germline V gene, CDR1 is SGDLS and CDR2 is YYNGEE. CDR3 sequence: CASSEYPQGTQYF. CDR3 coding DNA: TGTGCCAGCAGCGAGTACCCCCAGGGGACCCAGTACTTC.

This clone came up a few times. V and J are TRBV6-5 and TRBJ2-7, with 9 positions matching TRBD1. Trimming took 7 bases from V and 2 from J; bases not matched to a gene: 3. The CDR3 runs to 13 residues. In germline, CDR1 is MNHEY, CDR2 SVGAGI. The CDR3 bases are TGTGCCAGCACCGACAGGGGGGCCTACGAGCAGTACTTC. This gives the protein CASTDRGAYEQYF.

DNA for the CDR3: TGTGCCAGCAGCAAAAGTCCGGGGTACGAGCAGTACTTC. This gives the protein CASSKSPGYEQYF. V is TRBV9 and J is TRBJ2-7; possible D gene TRBD2, 5 bases. CDR3 size: 13 residues. Looked up from germline, CDR1 is SGDLS and CDR2 is YYNGEE. V was trimmed by 4 bases and J by 4 bases, leaving 12 bases between them.

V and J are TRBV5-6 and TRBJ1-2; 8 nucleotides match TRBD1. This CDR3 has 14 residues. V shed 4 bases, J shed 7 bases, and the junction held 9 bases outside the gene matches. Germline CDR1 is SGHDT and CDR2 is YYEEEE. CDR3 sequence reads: CASSRGTGPFGYTF. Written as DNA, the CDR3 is TGTGCCAGCAGCCGCGGGACAGGCCCTTTTGGCTACACCTTC.

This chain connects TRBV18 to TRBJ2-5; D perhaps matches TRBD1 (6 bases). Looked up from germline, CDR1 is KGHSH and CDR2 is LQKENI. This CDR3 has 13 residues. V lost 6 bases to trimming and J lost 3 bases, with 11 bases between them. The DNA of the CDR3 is TGTGCCAGCTCGGCAGGGGCTGAAGAGACCCAGTACTTC. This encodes CASSAGAEETQYF.

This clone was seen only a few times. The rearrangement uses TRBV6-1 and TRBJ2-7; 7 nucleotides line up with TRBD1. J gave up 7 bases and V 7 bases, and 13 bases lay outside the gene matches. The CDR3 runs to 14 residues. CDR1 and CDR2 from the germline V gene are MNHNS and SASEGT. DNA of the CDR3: TGTGCCAGCATCCATAGGACAGGTGGTCTGGAGCAGTACTTC. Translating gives CASIHRTGGLEQYF.

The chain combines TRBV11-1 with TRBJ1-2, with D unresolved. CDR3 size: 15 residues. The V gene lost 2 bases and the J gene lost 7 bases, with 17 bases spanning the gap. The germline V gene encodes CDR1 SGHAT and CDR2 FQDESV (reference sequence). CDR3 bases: TGTGCCAGCAGCTTATCCGGAGGCCAAGGGCTTGGCTACACCTTC. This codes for CASSLSGGQGLGYTF. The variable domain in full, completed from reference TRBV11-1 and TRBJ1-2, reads EAEVAQSPRYKITEKSQAVAFWCDPISGHATLYWYRQILGQGPELLVQFQDESVVDDSQLPKDRFSAERLKGVDSTLKIQPAELGDSAMYLCASSLSGGQGLGYTFGSGTRLTVV.

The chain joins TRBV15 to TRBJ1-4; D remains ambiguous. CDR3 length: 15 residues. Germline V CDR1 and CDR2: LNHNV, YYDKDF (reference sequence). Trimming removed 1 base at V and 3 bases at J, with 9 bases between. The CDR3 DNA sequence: TGTGCCACCAGCAGAGGAGATGGTTCTAATGAAAAACTGTTTTTT. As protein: CATSRGDGSNEKLFF.

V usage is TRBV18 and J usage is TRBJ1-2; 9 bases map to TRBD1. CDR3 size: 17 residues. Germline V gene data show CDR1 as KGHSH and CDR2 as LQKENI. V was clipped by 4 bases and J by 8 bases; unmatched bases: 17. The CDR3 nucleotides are TGTGCCAGCTCACTACCGACAGGGGGGAACCTTCCCAGGGGCTACACCTTC. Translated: CASSLPTGGNLPRGYTF.

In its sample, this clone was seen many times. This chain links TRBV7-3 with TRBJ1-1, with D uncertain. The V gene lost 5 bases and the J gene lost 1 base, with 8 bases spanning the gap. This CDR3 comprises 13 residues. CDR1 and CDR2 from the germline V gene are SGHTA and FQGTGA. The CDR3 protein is CASSPGGNTEAFF. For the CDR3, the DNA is TGTGCCAGCAGCCCCGGTGGGAACACTGAAGCTTTCTTT.

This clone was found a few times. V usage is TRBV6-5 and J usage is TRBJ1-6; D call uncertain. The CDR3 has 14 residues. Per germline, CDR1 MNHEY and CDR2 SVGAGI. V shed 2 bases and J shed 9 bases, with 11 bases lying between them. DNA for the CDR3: TGTGCCAGCAGTTACGGCAGTTCGATTTCACCCCTCCACTTT. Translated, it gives CASSYGSSISPLHF.

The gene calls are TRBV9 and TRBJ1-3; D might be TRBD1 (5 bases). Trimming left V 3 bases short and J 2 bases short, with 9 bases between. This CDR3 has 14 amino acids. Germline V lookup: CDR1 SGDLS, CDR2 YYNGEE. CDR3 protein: CASSGRVAGNTIYF. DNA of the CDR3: TGTGCCAGCAGCGGCAGGGTAGCTGGAAACACCATATATTTT. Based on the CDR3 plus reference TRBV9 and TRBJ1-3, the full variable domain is DSGVTQTPKHLITATGQRVTLRCSPRSGDLSVYWYQQSLDQGLQFLIQYYNGEERAKGNILERFSAQQFPDLHSELNLSSLELGDSALYFCASSGRVAGNTIYFGEGSWLTVV.